This T cell receptor (beta chain) derives from a study of blood T cells in healthy people across ages. Together with a sample-barcoded 5' primer, a J-beta primer mix was included in a second PCR lasting about 7 to 11 cycles. Every molecule of cDNA carried a tag from a template-switch adaptor with 12 random nucleotides. From the 5' RACE reads, TCRdb called clonotypes with MiXCR, one entry per CDR3 protein. This table has just over 800,000 distinct CDR3 sequences, 60% to 80% appearing once. Peripheral blood samples of around 9.5 milliliters were drawn from each donor. CDR3 length: 12 residues. Germline CDR1 reads SQVTM; CDR2 reads ANQGSEA. V lost 6 bases, J lost 5 bases, and 11 bases lay in between.

The sequencing input was blood. The rearrangement joins TRBV29-1 to TRBJ2-1, with D possibly being TRBD2 (6 bases). The sequence was collected from a man aged 25 to 45 in good health. As DNA, the CDR3 is TGCAGCGTCCGGGGGTTCGACAATGAGCAGTTCTTC. Protein: CSVRGFDNEQFF.